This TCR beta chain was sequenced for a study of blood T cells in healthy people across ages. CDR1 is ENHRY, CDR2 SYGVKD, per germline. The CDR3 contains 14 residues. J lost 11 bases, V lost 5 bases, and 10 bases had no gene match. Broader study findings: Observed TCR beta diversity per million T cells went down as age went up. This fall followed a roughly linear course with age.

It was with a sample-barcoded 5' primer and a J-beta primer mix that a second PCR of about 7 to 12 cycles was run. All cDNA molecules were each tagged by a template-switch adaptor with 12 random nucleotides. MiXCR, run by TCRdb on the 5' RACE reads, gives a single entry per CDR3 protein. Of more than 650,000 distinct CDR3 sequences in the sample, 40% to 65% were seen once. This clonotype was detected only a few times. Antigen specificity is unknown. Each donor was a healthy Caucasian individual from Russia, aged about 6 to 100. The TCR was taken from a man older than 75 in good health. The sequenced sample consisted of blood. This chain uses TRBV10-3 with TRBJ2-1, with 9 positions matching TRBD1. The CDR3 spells CAISSGDRENKQFF. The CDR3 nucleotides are TGTGCCATCAGTAGCGGGGACAGGGAGAACAAGCAGTTCTTC.